This T cell receptor beta chain was recovered during a study of blood T cell repertoires in COVID-19. Study-level background: Italy, Spain and the United States were the sources of the convalescent and acute COVID-19 samples. PBMCs, B-cell-depleted T cells, or T cells were the source of the cDNA or gDNA that made up the material.

Per the original methods: Amplification of reference gene primers was used by the study to estimate nucleated cell counts. The method was immunoSEQ multiplex PCR; TCRdb's version includes in-frame clones alone and lacks a portion of them. The D gene and trimming were derived from the DNA, and the V and J assignments and clone size from that table. The sample lists a few hundred thousand clones; approximately 89% were seen once. Followed longitudinally, the Seattle patients had been enrolled during active infection. V shed 7 bases and J 6 bases; nucleotides not matched to a gene: 11. Germline V lookup: CDR1 MNHEY, CDR2 SVGAGI. CDR3 length: 14 amino acids.

The sample was peripheral blood. This chain links TRBV6-5 with TRBJ1-2, with 7 bases aligning to TRBD1. This sequence originates from a woman between 65 and 79 years old with COVID-19, enrolled during active disease. The CDR3 reads CASTLGQVRDGYTF. In DNA, the CDR3 is TGTGCCAGCACTCTAGGACAGGTTCGGGATGGCTACACCTTC.